The rows below give T cell receptor beta chains drawn from one sample of a study of cytomegalovirus exposure and HLA in healthy donors. Assay: immunoSEQ multiplex PCR; the TCRdb copy retains only in-frame clones and omits some. This table holds under 200,000 clones, approximately 79% found once. Source material: PBMCs. These receptor sequences come from a woman in her thirties or forties in good health and CMV-seronegative. CDR3s leave out the opening cysteine and the closing phenylalanine or tryptophan. A D gene is named only where the DNA matches it firmly.

TRBV5-4,TRBD1,ASSPDRGYGYT
TRBV7-3,NA,ASSSGHVISGANVLT
TRBV2,TRBD1,ASRVGQLIQETQY
TRBV7-8,TRBD1,ASSTSGTGEI
TRBV19,NA,ASSSRGPVVSGYT
TRBV6-5,NA,ASSYSRGSSGNTIY
TRBV20-1,NA,SARAGSPLH
TRBV29-1,NA,SVEGVVSGYT
TRBV20-1,NA,STDIVETQY
TRBV11-2,TRBD1,ASSFVTGATGNTIY
TRBV2,NA,ASIPGLNTEAF
TRBV6-6,TRBD1,ASSPSRGPSYEQY
TRBV4-2,NA,ASSRVGERYTDTQY
TRBV6-4,NA,ASSVSQGNGYT
TRBV4-1,TRBD1,ASSPTGQENSGNTIY
TRBV19,TRBD2,ASSMWGGEETQY
TRBV5-5,NA,ATSAETNTGELF
TRBV29-1,TRBD2,SAKHSGTHNEQF
TRBV5-6,TRBD2,ASTTGLAGVTGELF
TRBV15,TRBD1,ATSRGRQGWGYT
TRBV5-1,NA,ASQDYSTDTQY
TRBV5-1,TRBD1,ASSVGQVGYT
TRBV13,NA,ASSPRSQVPLSTEAF
TRBV6-5,NA,ASSWGVGELF
TRBV9,NA,ASSVVGGLTSTDTQY
TRBV10-2,TRBD2,ASSFTSGSTDTQY
TRBV6-5,NA,ASSPGGYSYNEQF
TRBV7-9,TRBD2,ASSLSSGGSTDTQY
TRBV9,TRBD2,ASSVVGLAGNEQF
TRBV7-8,NA,ASSLGGGQDYGYT
TRBV9,NA,ASSVGRDFNTGELF
TRBV5-8,TRBD1,ASSSPGTGMTQY
TRBV6-5,NA,ASSYSGKGGGNTIY
TRBV2,TRBD1,ASRARQGPLQPQH
TRBV15,NA,ATLRHAGEKLF
TRBV7-8,TRBD2,ASSFGLGGSYEQY
TRBV30,NA,AWSGVRGNYGYT
TRBV6-5,TRBD2,ASRKSGGQADTQY
TRBV4-1,NA,ASSQTPQAASSYEQY
TRBV4-3,NA,ASSQVASGVYNEQF
TRBV5-4,NA,ASINGTQGVYGYT